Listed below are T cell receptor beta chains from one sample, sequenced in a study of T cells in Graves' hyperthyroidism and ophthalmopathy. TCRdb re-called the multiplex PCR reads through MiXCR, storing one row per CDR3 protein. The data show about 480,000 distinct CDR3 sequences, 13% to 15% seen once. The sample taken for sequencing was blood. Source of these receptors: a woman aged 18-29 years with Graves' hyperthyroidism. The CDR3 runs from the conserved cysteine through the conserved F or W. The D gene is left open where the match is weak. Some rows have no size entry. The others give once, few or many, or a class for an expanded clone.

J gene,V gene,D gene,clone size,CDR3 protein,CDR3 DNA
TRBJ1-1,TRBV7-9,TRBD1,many,CASSFLRGVNTEAFF,TGTGCCAGCAGCTTCCTCAGGGGGGTGAACACTGAAGCTTTCTTT
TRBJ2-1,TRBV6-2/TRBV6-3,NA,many,CASSYSIGVGQSAQFF,TGTGCCAGCAGTTACTCAATCGGGGTAGGGCAGAGTGCGCAGTTCTTC
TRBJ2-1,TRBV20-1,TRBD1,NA,CSARPGQGWGEQFF,TGCAGTGCTAGACCGGGACAGGGGTGGGGTGAGCAGTTCTTC
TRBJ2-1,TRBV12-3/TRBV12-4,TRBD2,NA,CASSSPNLRTSPGIF,TGTGCCAGCAGTTCCCCAAACCTCCGGACTAGTCCTGGGATCTTC
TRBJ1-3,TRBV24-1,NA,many,CATSDPGPGSSGNTIYF,TGTGCCACCAGTGATCCCGGGCCTGGAAGCTCTGGAAACACCATATATTTT
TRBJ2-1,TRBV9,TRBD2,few,CASSVAARTREDEQFF,TGTGCCAGCAGCGTAGCTGCCAGGACTAGAGAGGATGAGCAGTTCTTC
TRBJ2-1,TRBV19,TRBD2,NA,CASRNSGRGNEQFF,TGTGCCAGTAGGAATAGCGGGAGAGGCAATGAGCAGTTCTTC
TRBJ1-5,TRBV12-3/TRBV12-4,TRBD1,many,CATYPGQENQPQHF,TGTGCCACCTACCCGGGACAGGAGAATCAGCCCCAGCATTTT
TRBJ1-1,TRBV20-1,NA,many,CSARRPTEAFF,TGCAGTGCAAGGAGGCCCACTGAAGCTTTCTTT
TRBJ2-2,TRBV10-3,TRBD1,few,CAITEQGEGGTGELFF,TGTGCCATCACCGAACAGGGGGAAGGTGGCACCGGGGAGCTGTTTTTT
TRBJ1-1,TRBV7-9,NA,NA,CASSFDTNTEAFF,TGTGCCAGCAGCTTCGACACGAACACTGAAGCTTTCTTT
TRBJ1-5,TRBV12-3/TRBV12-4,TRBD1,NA,CASRPGQENQPQHF,TGTGCCAGCAGACCGGGACAGGAGAATCAGCCCCAGCATTTT
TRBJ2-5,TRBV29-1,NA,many,CSPPLRRETQYF,TGCAGCCCCCCACTACGGCGGGAGACCCAGTACTTC
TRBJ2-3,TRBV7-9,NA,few,CASSSSRGTDTQYF,TGTGCCAGCAGCTCCAGCCGGGGCACAGATACGCAGTATTTT
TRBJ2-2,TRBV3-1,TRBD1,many,CASSQDRGPFTGELFF,TGTGCCAGCAGCCAGGACAGGGGGCCGTTCACCGGGGAGCTGTTTTTT
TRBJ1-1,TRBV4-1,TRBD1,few,CASSQDGTGVNTEAFF,TGCGCCAGCAGCCAAGATGGGACAGGGGTGAACACTGAAGCTTTCTTT
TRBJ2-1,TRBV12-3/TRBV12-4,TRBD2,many,CASSRPRLARTYNEQFF,TGTGCCAGCAGCCGCCCCCGACTAGCCCGCACCTACAATGAGCAGTTCTTC
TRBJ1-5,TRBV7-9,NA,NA,CASSFGASQPQHF,TGTGCCAGCAGCTTTGGGGCAAGTCAGCCCCAGCATTTT
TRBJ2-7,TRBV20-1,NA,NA,CSVRRAYEQYF,TGCAGTGTTAGGCGCGCCTACGAGCAGTACTTC
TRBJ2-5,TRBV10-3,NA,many,CAISESVEETQYF,TGTGCCATCAGTGAGTCGGTGGAAGAGACCCAGTACTTC
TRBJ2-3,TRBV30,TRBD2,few,CACRPGLAVTDTQYF,TGTGCCTGTAGACCGGGACTAGCGGTGACAGATACGCAGTATTTT
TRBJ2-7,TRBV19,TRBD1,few,CASSARTGGSYEQYF,TGTGCCAGTAGTGCTCGGACAGGGGGCTCCTACGAGCAGTACTTC
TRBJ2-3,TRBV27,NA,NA,CASSFGWDTQYF,TGTGCCAGCAGTTTTGGTTGGGATACGCAGTATTTT
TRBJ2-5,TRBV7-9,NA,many,CASSSPGRETQYF,TGTGCCAGCAGCTCACCCGGACGGGAGACCCAGTACTTC
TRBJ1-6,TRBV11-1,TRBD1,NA,CASSWGTGAMSPLHF,TGTGCCAGCAGCTGGGGGACAGGGGCAATGTCACCCCTCCACTTT
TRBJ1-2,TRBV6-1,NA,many,CASSYQLARDYGYTF,TGTGCCAGCAGTTACCAACTGGCCAGGGACTATGGCTACACCTTC
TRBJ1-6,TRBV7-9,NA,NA,CASSLTEIYNSPLHF,TGTGCCAGCAGCTTGACGGAGATTTATAATTCACCCCTCCACTTT
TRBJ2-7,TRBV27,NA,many,CASSFGVHSSYEQYF,TGTGCCAGCAGTTTCGGGGTGCACAGCTCCTACGAGCAGTACTTC
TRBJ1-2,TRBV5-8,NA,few,CASSGGTFGGNYGYTF,TGTGCCAGCAGCGGTGGGACCTTTGGGGGCAACTATGGCTACACCTTC
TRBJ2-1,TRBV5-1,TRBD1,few,CASSQDRPDNEQFF,TGCGCCAGCTCCCAGGACAGGCCAGACAATGAGCAGTTCTTC
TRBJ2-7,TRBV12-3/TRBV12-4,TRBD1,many,CASSLADRGHYEQYF,TGTGCCAGCAGTTTGGCGGACAGGGGGCACTACGAGCAGTACTTC
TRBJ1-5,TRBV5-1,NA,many,CASSLTSRLNQPQHF,TGCGCCAGCAGCCTAACGAGCCGGCTTAATCAGCCCCAGCATTTT
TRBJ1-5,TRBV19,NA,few,CASSIGEGRFQPQHF,TGTGCCAGTAGTATAGGTGAGGGTCGGTTCCAGCCCCAGCATTTT
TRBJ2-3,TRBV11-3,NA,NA,CASSPRGLQGGTDTQYF,TGTGCCAGCAGCCCCCGAGGACTCCAAGGAGGCACAGATACGCAGTATTTT
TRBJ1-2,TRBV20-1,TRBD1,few,CSARDSNRGSYGYTF,TGCAGTGCTAGAGATTCTAACAGGGGGAGCTATGGCTACACCTTC
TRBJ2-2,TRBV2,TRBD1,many,CASKRTGGTGELFF,TGTGCCAGCAAGAGGACAGGGGGCACCGGGGAGCTGTTTTTT
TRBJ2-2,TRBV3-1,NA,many,CASSQDGLGAGSTGELFF,TGTGCCAGCAGCCAAGATGGCTTGGGGGCTGGGAGTACCGGGGAGCTGTTTTTT
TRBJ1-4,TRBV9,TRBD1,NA,CASSSRTGAEKLFF,TGTGCCAGCAGCTCAAGGACAGGGGCTGAAAAACTGTTTTTT
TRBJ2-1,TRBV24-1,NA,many,CATSDLRVSHNEQFF,TGTGCCACCAGTGACCTACGGGTTAGTCACAATGAGCAGTTCTTC
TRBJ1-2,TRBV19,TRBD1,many,CASSLDRAPNYGYTF,TGTGCCAGTAGTTTGGACAGGGCTCCTAACTATGGCTACACCTTC
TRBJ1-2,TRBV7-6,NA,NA,CASSLGSGFDYTF,TGTGCCAGCAGCTTAGGATCAGGTTTCGACTACACCTTC
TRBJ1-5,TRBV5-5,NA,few,CASSQTQGGPQHF,TGTGCCAGCAGCCAAACACAGGGTGGGCCCCAGCATTTT
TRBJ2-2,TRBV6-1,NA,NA,CASRQGLDTGELFF,TGTGCCAGCAGGCAGGGGCTAGACACCGGGGAGCTGTTTTTT
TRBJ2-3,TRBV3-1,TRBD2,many,CASSHYTSGHTDTQYF,TGTGCCAGCAGCCATTATACTAGCGGCCACACAGATACGCAGTATTTT